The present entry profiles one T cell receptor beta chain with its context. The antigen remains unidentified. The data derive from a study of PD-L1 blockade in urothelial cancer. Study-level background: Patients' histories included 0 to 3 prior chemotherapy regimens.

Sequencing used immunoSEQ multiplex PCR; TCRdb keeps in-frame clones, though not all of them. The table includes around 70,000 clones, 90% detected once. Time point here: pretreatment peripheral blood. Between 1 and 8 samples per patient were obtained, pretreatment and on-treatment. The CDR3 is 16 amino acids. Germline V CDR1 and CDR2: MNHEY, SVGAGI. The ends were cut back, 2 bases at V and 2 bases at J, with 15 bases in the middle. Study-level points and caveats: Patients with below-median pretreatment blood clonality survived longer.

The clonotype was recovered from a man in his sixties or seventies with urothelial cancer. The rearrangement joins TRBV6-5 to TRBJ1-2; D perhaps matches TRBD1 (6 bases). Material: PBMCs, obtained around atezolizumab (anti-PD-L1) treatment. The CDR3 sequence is CASSYRGNSINYGYTF. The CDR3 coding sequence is TGTGCCAGCAGTTACAGGGGGAACAGCATCAACTATGGCTACACCTTC.